This is a list of T cell receptor beta chains from one sample in a study of Graves' ophthalmopathy and Graves' hyperthyroidism. Each CDR3 protein is one row after TCRdb ran MiXCR on the multiplex PCR reads. The data show around 520,000 distinct CDR3 sequences, under 40% seen once. Source material: peripheral blood or thyroid tissue (not recorded which). All receptors come from an adult man with Graves' hyperthyroidism. Both conserved end residues are part of each CDR3. D genes are given only for firm matches.

TRBJ2-5 TRBD1 TRBV19 CASRPSPGQARETQYF
TRBJ2-1 . TRBV10-3 CATTPEGSYNEQFF
TRBJ2-2 TRBD1 TRBV20-1 CSARPAGQVYTGELFF
TRBJ2-5 TRBD1 TRBV6-1 CASSYTPGGTQYF
TRBJ2-6 . TRBV14 CASSPLGTGGLRANVLTF
TRBJ1-1 . TRBV2 CASSEDGNTEAFF
TRBJ1-1 . TRBV6-6 CASSSGREGGMNTEAFF
TRBJ2-2 . TRBV7-8 CASSYRSNTGELFF
TRBJ2-5 . TRBV20-1 CSARGLVDETQYF
TRBJ2-3 TRBD2 TRBV7-9 CASSLWWTSDTDTQYF
TRBJ1-5 . TRBV30 CAWSVLGIQPQHF
TRBJ1-1 . TRBV11-2 CASTFPTSGRTEAFF
TRBJ1-1 . TRBV19 CASTDRTNTEAFF
TRBJ2-1 TRBD1 TRBV29-1 CSVNPGTDYSEQFF